The clone carrying this TCR beta chain appeared a single time. The sample comes from a study of blood T cell repertoires in COVID-19. TCRdb's copy holds only in-frame clones and misses some; the assay was immunoSEQ multiplex PCR. The sample carries a few hundred thousand clones, approximately 86% recorded once. The CDR3 covers 13 residues. From germline, CDR1 is SGHRS and CDR2 YFSETQ. After removal of 3 bases from V and 4 bases from J, the junction contained 3 bases not matched to a gene. What was sequenced was peripheral blood. The sequence came from a woman under 40 with COVID-19, enrolled during active disease. This rearrangement joins TRBV5-1 to TRBJ1-2; 7 bases are shared with TRBD1. CDR3 sequence: CASSWGQSYGYTF. In DNA form, the CDR3 reads TGCGCCAGCAGCTGGGGACAGTCCTATGGCTACACCTTC.